The table lists the clone carrying this T cell receptor beta chain with many counts. Its antigen remains unidentified. In germline, CDR1 is MNHEY, CDR2 SVGAGI. This CDR3 is 13 amino acids long. After removal of 8 bases from V and 5 bases from J, the junction contained 3 bases not matched to a gene. This sample was taken from a study of early T cells in non-severe SARS-CoV-2 infection. Study-wide context: Sequencing was performed on bulk RNA from unsorted whole blood, leaving chains unpaired. Study-level findings and limits: Using VDJdb, the matching emphasized anti-spike CD8 responses while missing private and CD4 specificities.

Individual cDNA molecules received unique molecular identifiers during library preparation. Each CDR3 protein gets one entry after TCRdb re-called the 5' RACE reads with MiXCR. The sample holds roughly 51,000 distinct CDR3 sequences, approximately 9.8% seen once. Material: whole blood. The gene calls are TRBV6-5 and TRBJ2-2; 9 bases are shared with TRBD1. This clonotype originated in an adult who was a healthcare worker with PCR-confirmed SARS-CoV-2 infection or an uninfected control (not recorded which). The CDR3 DNA reads TGTGCCAGCGGGACAGGGTGGACCGGGGAGCTGTTTTTT. Its protein is CASGTGWTGELFF.